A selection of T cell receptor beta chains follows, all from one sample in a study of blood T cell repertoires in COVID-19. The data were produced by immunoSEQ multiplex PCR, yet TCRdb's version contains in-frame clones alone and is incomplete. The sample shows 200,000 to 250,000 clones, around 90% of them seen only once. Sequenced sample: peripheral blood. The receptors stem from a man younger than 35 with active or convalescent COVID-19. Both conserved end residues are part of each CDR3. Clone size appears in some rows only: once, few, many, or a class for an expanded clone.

CASSLFKGGYSNQPQHF	TRBV7-9	TRBJ1-5	-
CASSRGGDYNEQFF	TRBV6-5	TRBJ2-1	-
CASSEQLAGGATYEQYF	TRBV6-1	TRBJ2-7	-
CASSLAAGVADTQYF	TRBV5-4	TRBJ2-3	few
CASSLRLAGVNEQFF	TRBV11-2	TRBJ2-1	-
CASSPRLAGGPGEETQYF	TRBV5-1	TRBJ2-5	-
CASSPGGRSLEKLFF	TRBV5-4	TRBJ1-4	-
CATSRSEGTASYEQYF	TRBV15	TRBJ2-7	-
CASSYYRTGGRLYSYEQYF	TRBV28	TRBJ2-7	many
CASIPAQISNQPQHF	TRBV6-5	TRBJ1-5	-
CASSPGELLYGYTF	TRBV11-2	TRBJ1-2	-
CASSLAGTSGRSSYNEQFF	TRBV11-2	TRBJ2-1	-
CASSQDPGTSGYSYNEQFF	TRBV4-2	TRBJ2-1	-
CASSAAEQANYGYTF	TRBV7-2	TRBJ1-2	-
CAITPDSFNIEAFF	TRBV10-3	TRBJ1-1	-
CASSLAGASRGAFF	TRBV27	TRBJ1-1	-